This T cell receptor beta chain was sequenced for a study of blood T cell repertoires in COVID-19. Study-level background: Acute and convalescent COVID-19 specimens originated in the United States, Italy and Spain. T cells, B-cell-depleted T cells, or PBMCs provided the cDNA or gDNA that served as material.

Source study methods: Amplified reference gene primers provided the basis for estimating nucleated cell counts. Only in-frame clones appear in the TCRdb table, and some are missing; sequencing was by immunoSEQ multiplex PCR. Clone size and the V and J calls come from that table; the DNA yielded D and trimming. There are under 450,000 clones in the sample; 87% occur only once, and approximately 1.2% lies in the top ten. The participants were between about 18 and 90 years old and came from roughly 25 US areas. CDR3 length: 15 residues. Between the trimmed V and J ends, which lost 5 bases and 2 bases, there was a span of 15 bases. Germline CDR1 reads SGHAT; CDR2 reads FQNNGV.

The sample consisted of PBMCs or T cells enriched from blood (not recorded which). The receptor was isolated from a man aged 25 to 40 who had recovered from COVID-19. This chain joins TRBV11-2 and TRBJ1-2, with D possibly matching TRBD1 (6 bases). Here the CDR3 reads CASSGNGGPNYGYTF. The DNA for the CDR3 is TGTGCCAGCAGCGGGAACGGGGGGCCGAACTATGGCTACACCTTC.